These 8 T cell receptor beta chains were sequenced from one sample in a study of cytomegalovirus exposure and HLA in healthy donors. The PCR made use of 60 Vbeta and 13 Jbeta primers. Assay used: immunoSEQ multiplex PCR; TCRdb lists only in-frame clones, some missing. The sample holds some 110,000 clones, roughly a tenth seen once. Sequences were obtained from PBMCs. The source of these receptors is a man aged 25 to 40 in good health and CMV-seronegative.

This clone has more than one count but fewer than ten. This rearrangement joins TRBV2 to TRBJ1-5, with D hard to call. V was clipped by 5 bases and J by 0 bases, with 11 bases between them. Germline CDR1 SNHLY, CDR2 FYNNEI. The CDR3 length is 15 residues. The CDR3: CASSWAEHSNQPQHF. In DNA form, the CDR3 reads TGTGCCAGCAGTTGGGCAGAACATAGCAATCAGCCCCAGCATTTT.

Here the CDR3 reads CASSFNSITRWRNTGELFF. CDR3 coding DNA: TGTGCCAGCAGTTTTAATTCCATTACCCGGTGGAGGAACACCGGGGAGCTGTTTTTT. The chain uses TRBV27 and TRBJ2-2; D gene ambiguous. Per germline, CDR1 MNHEY and CDR2 SMNVEV (reference sequence). V was pared by 3 bases and J by 1 base, with 21 bases between. This CDR3 has 19 amino acids.

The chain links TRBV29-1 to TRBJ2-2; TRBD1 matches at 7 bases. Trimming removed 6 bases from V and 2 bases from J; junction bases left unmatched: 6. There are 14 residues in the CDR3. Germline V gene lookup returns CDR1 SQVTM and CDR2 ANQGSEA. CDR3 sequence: CSVGDSLNTGELFF. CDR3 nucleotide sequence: TGCAGCGTGGGGGACAGTCTTAACACCGGGGAGCTGTTTTTT.

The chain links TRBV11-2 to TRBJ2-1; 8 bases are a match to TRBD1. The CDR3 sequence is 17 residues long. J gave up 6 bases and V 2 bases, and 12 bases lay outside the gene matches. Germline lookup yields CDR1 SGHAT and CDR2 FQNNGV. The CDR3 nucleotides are TGTGCCAGCAGCTTAAGGGTGACAGGGGTAAAAATCAATGAGCAGTTCTTC. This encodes CASSLRVTGVKINEQFF.

The CDR3 loop is CASSYSMRDYEQYF. The CDR3 DNA is TGTGCCAGCAGTTACTCAATGCGGGACTACGAGCAGTACTTC. The chain combines TRBV6-5 with TRBJ2-7; tentatively, D is TRBD2 (6 bases). Trimming pared 0 bases from V and 3 bases from J, leaving 9 bases between. This CDR3 region has 14 residues. Germline CDR1 and CDR2: MNHEY and SVGAGI.

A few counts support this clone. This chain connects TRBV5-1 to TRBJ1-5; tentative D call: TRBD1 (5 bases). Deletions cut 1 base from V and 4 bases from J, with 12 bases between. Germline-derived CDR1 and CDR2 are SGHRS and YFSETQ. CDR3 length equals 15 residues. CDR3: CASSLTGSQNQPQHF. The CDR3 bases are TGCGCCAGCAGCTTGACAGGTTCGCAAAATCAGCCCCAGCATTTT.

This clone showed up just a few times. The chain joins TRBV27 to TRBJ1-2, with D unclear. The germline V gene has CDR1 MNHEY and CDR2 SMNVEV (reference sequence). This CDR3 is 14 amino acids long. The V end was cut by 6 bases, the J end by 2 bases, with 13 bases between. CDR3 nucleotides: TGTGCCAGCAGCTTTAGGAGGGAGAACTATGGCTACACCTTC. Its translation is CASSFRRENYGYTF.

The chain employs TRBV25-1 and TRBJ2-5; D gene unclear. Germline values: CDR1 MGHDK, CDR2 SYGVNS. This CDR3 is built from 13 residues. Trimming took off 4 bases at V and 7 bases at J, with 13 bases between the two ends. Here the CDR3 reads CASSGTGGGTQYF. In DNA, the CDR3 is TGTGCCAGCAGTGGCACCGGTGGCGGGACCCAGTACTTC.